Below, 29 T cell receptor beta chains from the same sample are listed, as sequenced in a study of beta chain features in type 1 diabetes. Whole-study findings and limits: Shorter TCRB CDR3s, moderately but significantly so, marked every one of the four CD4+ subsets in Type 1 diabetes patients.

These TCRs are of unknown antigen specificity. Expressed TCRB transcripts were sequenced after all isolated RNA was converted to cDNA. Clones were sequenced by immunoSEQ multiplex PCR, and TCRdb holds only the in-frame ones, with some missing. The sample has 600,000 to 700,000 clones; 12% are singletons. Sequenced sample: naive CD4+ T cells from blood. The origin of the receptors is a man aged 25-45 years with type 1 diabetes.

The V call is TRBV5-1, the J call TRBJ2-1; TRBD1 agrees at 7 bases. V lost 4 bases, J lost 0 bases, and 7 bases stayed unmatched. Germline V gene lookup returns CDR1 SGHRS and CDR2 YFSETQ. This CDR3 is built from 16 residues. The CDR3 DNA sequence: TGCGCCAGCAGCGGCGGACAGGATAGCTCCTACAATGAGCAGTTCTTC. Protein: CASSGGQDSSYNEQFF.

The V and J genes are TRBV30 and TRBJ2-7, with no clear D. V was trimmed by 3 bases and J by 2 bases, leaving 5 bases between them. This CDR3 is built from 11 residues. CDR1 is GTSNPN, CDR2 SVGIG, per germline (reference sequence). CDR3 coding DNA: TGTGCCTGGAGCAAGCCCTACGAGCAGTACTTC. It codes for CAWSKPYEQYF.

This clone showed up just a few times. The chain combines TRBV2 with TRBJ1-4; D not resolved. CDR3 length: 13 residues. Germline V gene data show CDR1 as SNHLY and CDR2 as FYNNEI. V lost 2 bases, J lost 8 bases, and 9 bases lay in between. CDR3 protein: CASSELPGEKLFF. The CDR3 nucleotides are TGTGCCAGCAGTGAACTACCGGGGGAAAAACTGTTTTTT.

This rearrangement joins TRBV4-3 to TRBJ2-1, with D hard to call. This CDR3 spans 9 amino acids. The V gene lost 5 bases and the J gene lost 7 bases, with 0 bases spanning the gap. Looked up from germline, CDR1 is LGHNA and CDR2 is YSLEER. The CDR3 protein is CASSNEQFF. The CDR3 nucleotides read TGCGCCAGCAGCAATGAGCAGTTCTTC.

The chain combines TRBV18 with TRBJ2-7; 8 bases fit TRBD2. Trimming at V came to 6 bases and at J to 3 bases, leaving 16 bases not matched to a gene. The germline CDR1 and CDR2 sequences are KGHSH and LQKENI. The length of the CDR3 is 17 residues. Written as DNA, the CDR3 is TGTGCCAGCTCCCTATCCGGAGTCTTCGGGACTAGCTACGAGCAGTACTTC. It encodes CASSLSGVFGTSYEQYF.

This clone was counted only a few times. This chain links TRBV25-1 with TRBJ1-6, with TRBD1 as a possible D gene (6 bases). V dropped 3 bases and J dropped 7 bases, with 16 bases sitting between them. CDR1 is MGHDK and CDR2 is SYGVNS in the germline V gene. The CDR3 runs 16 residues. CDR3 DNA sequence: TGTGCCAGCAGTGATTCCCGGACAGCGCCGAATTCACCCCTCCACTTT. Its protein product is CASSDSRTAPNSPLHF.

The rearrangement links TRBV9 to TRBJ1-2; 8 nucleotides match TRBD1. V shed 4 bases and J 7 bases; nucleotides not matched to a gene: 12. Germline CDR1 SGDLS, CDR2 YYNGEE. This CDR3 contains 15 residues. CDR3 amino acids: CASSFDGQGRGGYTF. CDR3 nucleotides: TGTGCCAGCAGCTTCGATGGACAGGGAAGGGGTGGCTACACCTTC.

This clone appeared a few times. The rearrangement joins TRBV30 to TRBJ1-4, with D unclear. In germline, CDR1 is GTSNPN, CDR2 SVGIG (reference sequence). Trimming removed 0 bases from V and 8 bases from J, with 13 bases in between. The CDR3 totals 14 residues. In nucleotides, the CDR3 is TGTGCCTGGAGTGTCGGTCTAAGCGGGGAAAAACTGTTTTTT. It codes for CAWSVGLSGEKLFF.

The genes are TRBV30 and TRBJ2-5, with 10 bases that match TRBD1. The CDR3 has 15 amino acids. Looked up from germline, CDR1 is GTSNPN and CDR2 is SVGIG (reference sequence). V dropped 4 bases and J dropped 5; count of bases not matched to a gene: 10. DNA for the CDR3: TGTGCCTGGATTTTGACAGGGGGCCTATGGGAGACCCAGTACTTC. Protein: CAWILTGGLWETQYF.

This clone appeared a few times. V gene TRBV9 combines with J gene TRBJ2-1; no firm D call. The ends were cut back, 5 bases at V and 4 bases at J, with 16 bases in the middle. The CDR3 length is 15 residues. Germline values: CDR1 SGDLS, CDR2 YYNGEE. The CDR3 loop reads CASSPPAVHYNEQFF. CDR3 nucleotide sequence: TGTGCCAGCAGTCCCCCGGCGGTCCATTACAATGAGCAGTTCTTC.

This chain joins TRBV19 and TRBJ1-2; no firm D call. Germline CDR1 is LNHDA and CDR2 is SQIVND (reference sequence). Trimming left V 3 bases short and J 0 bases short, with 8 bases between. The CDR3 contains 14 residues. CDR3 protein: CASSIEAANYGYTF. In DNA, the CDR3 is TGTGCCAGTAGTATTGAGGCGGCTAACTATGGCTACACCTTC.

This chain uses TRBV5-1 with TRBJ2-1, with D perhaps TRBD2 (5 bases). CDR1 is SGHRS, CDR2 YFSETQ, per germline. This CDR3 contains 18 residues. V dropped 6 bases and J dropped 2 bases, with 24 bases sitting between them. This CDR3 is CASIGSPSGGQTYNEQFF. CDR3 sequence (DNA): TGCGCCAGCATCGGGTCCCCGTCGGGCGGGCAGACCTACAATGAGCAGTTCTTC.

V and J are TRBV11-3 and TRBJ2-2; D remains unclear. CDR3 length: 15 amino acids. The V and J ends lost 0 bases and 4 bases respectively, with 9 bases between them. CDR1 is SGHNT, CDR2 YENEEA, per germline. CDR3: CASSLEGPVTGELFF. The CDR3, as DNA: TGTGCCAGCAGCTTAGAGGGTCCGGTCACCGGGGAGCTGTTTTTT.

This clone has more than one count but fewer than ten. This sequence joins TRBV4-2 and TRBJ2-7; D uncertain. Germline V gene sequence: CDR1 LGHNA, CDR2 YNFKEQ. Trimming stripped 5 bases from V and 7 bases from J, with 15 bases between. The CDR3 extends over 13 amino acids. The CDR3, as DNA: TGTGCCAGCAGCTCCTCGCGGAGCCTAGAGCAGTACTTC. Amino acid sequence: CASSSSRSLEQYF.

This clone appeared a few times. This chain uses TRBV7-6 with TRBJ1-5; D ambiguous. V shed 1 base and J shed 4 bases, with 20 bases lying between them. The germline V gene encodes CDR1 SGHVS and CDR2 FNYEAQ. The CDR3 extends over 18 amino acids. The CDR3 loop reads CASSLVPSVRLRNQPQHF. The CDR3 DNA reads TGTGCCAGCAGCTTAGTGCCGTCGGTTCGGTTAAGGAATCAGCCCCAGCATTTT.

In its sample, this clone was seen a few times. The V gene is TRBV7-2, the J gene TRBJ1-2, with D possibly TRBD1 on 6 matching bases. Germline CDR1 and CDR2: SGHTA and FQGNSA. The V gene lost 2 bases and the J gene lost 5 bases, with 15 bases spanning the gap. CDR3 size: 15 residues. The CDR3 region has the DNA TGTGCCAGCAGCTTACAGGGGACGGTTCTATATGGCTACACCTTC. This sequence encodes CASSLQGTVLYGYTF.

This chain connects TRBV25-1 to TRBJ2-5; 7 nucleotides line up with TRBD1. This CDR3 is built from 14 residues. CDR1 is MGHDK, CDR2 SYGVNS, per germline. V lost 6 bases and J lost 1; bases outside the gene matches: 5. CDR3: CASSQGGGQETQYF. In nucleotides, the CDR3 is TGTGCCAGCAGCCAAGGGGGCGGCCAAGAGACCCAGTACTTC. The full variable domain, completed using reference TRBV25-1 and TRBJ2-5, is EADIYQTPRYLVIGTGKKITLECSQTMGHDKMYWYQQDPGMELHLIHYSYGVNSTEKGDLSSESTVSRIRTEHFPLTLESARPSHTSQYLCASSQGGGQETQYFGPGTRLLVL.

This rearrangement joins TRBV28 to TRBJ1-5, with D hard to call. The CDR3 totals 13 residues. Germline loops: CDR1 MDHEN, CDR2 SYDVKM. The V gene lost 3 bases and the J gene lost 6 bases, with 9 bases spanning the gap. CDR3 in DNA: TGTGCCAGCAGTTTTCAGGTCACTCAGCCCCAGCATTTT. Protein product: CASSFQVTQPQHF. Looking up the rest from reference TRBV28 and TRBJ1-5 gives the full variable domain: DVKVTQSSRYLVKRTGEKVFLECVQDMDHENMFWYRQDPGLGLRLIYFSYDVKMKEKGDIPEGYSVSREKKERFSLILESASTNQTSMYLCASSFQVTQPQHFGDGTRLSIL.

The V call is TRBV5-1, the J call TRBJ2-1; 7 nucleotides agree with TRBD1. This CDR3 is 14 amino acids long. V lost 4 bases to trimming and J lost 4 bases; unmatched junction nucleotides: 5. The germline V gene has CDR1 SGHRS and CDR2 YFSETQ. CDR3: CASSPGQEYNEQFF. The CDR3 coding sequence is TGCGCCAGCAGCCCCGGACAGGAATACAATGAGCAGTTCTTC.

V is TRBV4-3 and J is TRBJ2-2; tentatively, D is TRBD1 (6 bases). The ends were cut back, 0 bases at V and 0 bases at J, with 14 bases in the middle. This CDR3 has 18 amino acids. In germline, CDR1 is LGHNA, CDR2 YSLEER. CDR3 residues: CASSQDPQGTSNTGELFF. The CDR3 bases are TGCGCCAGCAGCCAAGATCCTCAGGGGACATCGAACACCGGGGAGCTGTTTTTT.

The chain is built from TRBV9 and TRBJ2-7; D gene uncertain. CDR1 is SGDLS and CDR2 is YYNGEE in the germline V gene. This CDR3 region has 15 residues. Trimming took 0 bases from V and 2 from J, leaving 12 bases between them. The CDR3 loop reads CASSVDPASTYEQYF. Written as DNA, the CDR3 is TGTGCCAGCAGCGTAGATCCAGCTTCAACCTACGAGCAGTACTTC.

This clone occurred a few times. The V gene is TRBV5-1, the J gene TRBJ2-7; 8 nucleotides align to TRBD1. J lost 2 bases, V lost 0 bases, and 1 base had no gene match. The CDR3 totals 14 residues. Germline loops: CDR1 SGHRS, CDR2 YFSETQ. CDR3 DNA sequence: TGCGCCAGCAGCTTGGGGACAGGGCCCTACGAGCAGTACTTC. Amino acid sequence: CASSLGTGPYEQYF.

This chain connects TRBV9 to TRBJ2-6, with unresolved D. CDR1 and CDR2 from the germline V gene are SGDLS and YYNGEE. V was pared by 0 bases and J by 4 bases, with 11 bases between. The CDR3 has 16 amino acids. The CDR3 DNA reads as TGTGCCAGCAGCGTAGGTAGGGCATGGGGGGCCAACGTCCTGACTTTC. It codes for CASSVGRAWGANVLTF.

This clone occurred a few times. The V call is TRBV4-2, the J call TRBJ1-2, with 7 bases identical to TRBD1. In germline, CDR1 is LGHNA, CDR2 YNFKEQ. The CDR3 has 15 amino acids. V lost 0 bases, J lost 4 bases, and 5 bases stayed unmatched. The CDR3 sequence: CASSQERDRAYGYTF. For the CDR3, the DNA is TGTGCCAGCAGCCAAGAGCGGGACAGAGCCTATGGCTACACCTTC.

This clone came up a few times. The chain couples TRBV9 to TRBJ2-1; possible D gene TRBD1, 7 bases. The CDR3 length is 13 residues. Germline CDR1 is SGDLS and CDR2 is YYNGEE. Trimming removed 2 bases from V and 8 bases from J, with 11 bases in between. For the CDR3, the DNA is TGTGCCAGCAGCGTCCAGGGGGGCGATGAGCAGTTCTTC. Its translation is CASSVQGGDEQFF.

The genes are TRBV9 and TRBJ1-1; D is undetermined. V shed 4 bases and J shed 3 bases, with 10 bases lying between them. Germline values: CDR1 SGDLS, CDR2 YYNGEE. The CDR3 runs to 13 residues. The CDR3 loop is CASSPGQDTEAFF. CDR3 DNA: TGTGCCAGCAGCCCTGGGCAGGACACTGAAGCTTTCTTT.

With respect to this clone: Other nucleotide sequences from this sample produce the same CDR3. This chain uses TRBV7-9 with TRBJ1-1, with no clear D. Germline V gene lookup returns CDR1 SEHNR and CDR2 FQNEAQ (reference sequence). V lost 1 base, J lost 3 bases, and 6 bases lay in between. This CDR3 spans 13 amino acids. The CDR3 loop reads CASSLVGDTEAFF. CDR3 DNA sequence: TGTGCCAGCAGCTTAGTCGGGGACACTGAAGCTTTCTTT.

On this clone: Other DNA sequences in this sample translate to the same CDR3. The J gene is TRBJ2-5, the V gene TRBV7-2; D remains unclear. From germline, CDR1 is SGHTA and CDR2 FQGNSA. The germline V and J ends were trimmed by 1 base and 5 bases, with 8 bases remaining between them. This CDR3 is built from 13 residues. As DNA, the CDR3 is TGTGCCAGCAGCTTAGGTAGTGAGGAGACCCAGTACTTC. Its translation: CASSLGSEETQYF.

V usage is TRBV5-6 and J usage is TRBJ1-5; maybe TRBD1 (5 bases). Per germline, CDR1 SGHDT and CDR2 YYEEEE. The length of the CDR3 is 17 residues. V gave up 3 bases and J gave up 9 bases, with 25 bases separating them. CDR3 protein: CASSSRTEGLGIRPQHF. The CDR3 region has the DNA TGTGCCAGCAGCTCCCGGACGGAGGGGCTAGGAATCAGGCCCCAGCATTTT.